These T cell receptor beta chains were read from a single sample in a study of cytomegalovirus exposure and HLA in healthy donors. Assay used: immunoSEQ multiplex PCR; TCRdb lists only in-frame clones, some missing. The data show some 260,000 clones, roughly 87% seen once. Sequencing used PBMCs. These receptors were obtained from a man aged 18 to 35 in good health and CMV-seropositive. CDR3s include the opening cysteine and the closing phenylalanine or tryptophan. D genes are given only for firm matches. Not every row has a clone size; where given, it reads once, few, many or a size class.

V	J	size	D	CDR3	DNA
TRBV6-1	TRBJ2-7	.	TRBD1	CASSDGYRGLYEQYF	TGTGCCAGCAGTGACGGGTACAGGGGTTTATACGAGCAGTACTTC
TRBV29-1	TRBJ1-5	.	.	CSVGGDFGQPQHF	TGCAGCGTTGGGGGGGACTTCGGGCAGCCCCAGCATTTT
TRBV18	TRBJ1-2	.	TRBD1	CASSSGTGYYGYTF	TGTGCCAGCTCATCCGGGACAGGGTACTATGGCTACACCTTC
TRBV6-5	TRBJ1-1	once	.	CASSYVRAATEAFF	TGTGCCAGCAGTTACGTCAGGGCCGCCACTGAAGCTTTCTTT
TRBV5-6	TRBJ1-5	.	.	CASSFGQVGNQPQHF	TGTGCCAGCAGCTTCGGGCAGGTGGGTAATCAGCCCCAGCATTTT
TRBV28	TRBJ2-3	.	TRBD2	CASRRTRGDTQYF	TGTGCCAGCAGGCGGACTAGGGGAGATACGCAGTATTTT
TRBV20-1	TRBJ1-2	.	.	CSASSRDGYTF	TGCAGTGCTAGTTCGCGAGACGGCTACACCTTC
TRBV10-3	TRBJ1-2	.	.	CAISEDLNYGYTF	TGTGCCATCAGTGAGGATCTTAACTATGGCTACACCTTC
TRBV9	TRBJ2-3	.	TRBD2	CASSLAGGLTDTQYF	TGTGCCAGCAGCCTAGCGGGAGGGCTTACAGATACGCAGTATTTT
TRBV5-4	TRBJ2-1	.	.	CASSYRRAGSYNEQFF	TGTGCCAGCAGCTATCGAAGGGCGGGCTCCTACAATGAGCAGTTCTTC
TRBV19	TRBJ1-1	.	TRBD1	CASTQLSGGRDDTEAFF	TGTGCCAGTACCCAACTCTCAGGGGGTAGGGACGACACTGAAGCTTTCTTT
TRBV6-1	TRBJ2-2	.	TRBD1	CASSENRGRSLTGELFF	TGTGCCAGCAGTGAAAACAGGGGGCGATCCCTAACCGGGGAGCTGTTTTTT
TRBV10-3	TRBJ2-1	.	.	CAISESQGGTYNEQFF	TGTGCCATCAGTGAGTCCCAGGGAGGTACCTACAATGAGCAGTTCTTC
TRBV7-2	TRBJ1-1	few	.	CASSLTPQNTEAFF	TGTGCCAGCAGCTTAACCCCCCAGAACACTGAAGCTTTCTTT
TRBV2	TRBJ1-1	.	TRBD1	CATGTGRGYTEAFF	TGTGCCACAGGGACAGGGAGGGGTTACACTGAAGCTTTCTTT
TRBV7-2	TRBJ2-7	.	TRBD1	CASSLAGTGAPYEQYF	TGTGCCAGCAGCTTAGCCGGGACAGGGGCACCCTACGAGCAGTACTTC
TRBV2	TRBJ1-2	.	.	CASTPGTENYGYTF	TGTGCCAGCACCCCCGGAACAGAAAACTATGGCTACACCTTC
TRBV29-1	TRBJ2-3	once	TRBD2	CSEVGGGWDTQYF	TGCAGCGAGGTTGGGGGGGGTTGGGATACGCAGTATTTT
TRBV5-8	TRBJ2-1	.	TRBD2	CASSRLAGPDNEQFF	TGTGCCAGCAGCAGGCTAGCGGGGCCTGACAATGAGCAGTTCTTC
TRBV6-4	TRBJ2-2	.	.	CASSEEGATGELFF	TGTGCCAGCAGTGAGGAGGGAGCCACCGGGGAGCTGTTTTTT
TRBV11-3	TRBJ2-7	.	.	CASSRAQGEREQYF	TGTGCCAGCAGTCGGGCCCAGGGAGAGCGGGAGCAGTACTTC
TRBV29-1	TRBJ2-7	.	.	CSVRAATSYEQYF	TGCAGCGTCCGAGCGGCAACGTCCTACGAGCAGTACTTC
TRBV2	TRBJ1-2	.	TRBD1	CASSRDSDYGYTF	TGTGCCAGCAGCCGGGACAGCGACTATGGCTACACCTTC
TRBV11-2	TRBJ2-1	.	TRBD1	CASSLVLPGQGTSEQFF	TGTGCCAGCAGCTTAGTTCTTCCGGGACAGGGGACTTCTGAGCAGTTCTTC
TRBV5-6	TRBJ2-5	.	TRBD2	CASSLVGAGGPQTQYF	TGTGCCAGCAGCTTGGTTGGCGCGGGAGGGCCCCAGACCCAGTACTTC
TRBV5-6	TRBJ1-2	.	.	CASSFGGGGYTF	TGTGCCAGCAGCTTCGGGGGAGGAGGCTACACCTTC
TRBV7-9	TRBJ2-5	.	.	CASSLASTETQYF	TGTGCCAGCAGCTTAGCTAGTACAGAGACCCAGTACTTC
TRBV2	TRBJ1-1	once	TRBD1	CASSGETGIMITNTEAFF	TGTGCCAGCAGTGGCGAGACAGGGATAATGATTACGAACACTGAAGCTTTCTTT
TRBV4-2	TRBJ2-2	.	.	CASSSGRVGGNTGELFF	TGTGCCAGCAGCTCCGGCAGGGTTGGGGGGAACACCGGGGAGCTGTTTTTT
TRBV30	TRBJ1-5	.	.	CAWSVEGDQPQHF	TGTGCCTGGAGTGTGGAGGGTGATCAGCCCCAGCATTTT
TRBV28	TRBJ2-7	.	.	CASSLWGPTYEQYF	TGTGCCAGCAGTTTATGGGGCCCTACCTACGAGCAGTACTTC
TRBV10-1	TRBJ2-7	.	.	CASSDDCGGYF	TGCGCCAGCAGTGACGACTGTGGAGGGTACTTC
TRBV4-2	TRBJ2-1	.	.	CASSQVLGLSSYNEQFF	TGTGCCAGCAGCCAAGTTCTAGGTCTCAGCTCCTACAATGAGCAGTTCTTC
TRBV2	TRBJ1-2	medium-sized	.	CASRQNGYTF	TGTGCCAGCCGACAGAATGGCTACACCTTC
TRBV25-1	TRBJ1-2	.	.	CASTQGYGYTF	TGTGCCAGCACCCAGGGGTATGGCTACACCTTC